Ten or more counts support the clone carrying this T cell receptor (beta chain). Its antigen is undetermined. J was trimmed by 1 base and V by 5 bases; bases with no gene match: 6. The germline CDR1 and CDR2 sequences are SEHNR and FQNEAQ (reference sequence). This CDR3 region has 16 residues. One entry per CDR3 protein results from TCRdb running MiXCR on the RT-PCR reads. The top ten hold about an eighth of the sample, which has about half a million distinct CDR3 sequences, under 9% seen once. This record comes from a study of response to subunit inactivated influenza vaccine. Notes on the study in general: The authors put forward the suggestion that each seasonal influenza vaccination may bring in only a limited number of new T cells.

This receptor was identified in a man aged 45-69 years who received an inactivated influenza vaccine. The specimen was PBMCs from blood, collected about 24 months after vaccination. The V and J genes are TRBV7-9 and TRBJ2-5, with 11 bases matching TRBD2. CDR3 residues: CASSTTSGGFQETQYF. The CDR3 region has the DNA TGTGCCAGCAGCACAACTAGCGGGGGATTCCAAGAGACCCAGTACTTC.